Each of the 30 T cell receptor beta chains below was sequenced from the same sample in a study of blood T cell repertoires in COVID-19. TCRdb's table, derived via immunoSEQ multiplex PCR, lists solely in-frame clones and lacks some. The sample has around 78,000 clones; 90% are singletons. The sample taken for sequencing was peripheral blood. Every receptor here comes from a woman in her fifties or sixties in a cohort sampled during active COVID-19.

A note on this clone: The junction departs from germline at one end; a sequencing error may be responsible. This chain's CDR3 is CASSDALAGVDF. The CDR3 DNA reads TGTGCCAGCAGTGATGCCCTAGCGGGGGTCGACTTC. This rearrangement joins TRBV6-1 to TRBJ2-5; 10 bases align to TRBD2. Germline-derived CDR1 and CDR2 are MNHNS and SASEGT. This CDR3 comprises 12 residues.

The chain joins TRBV7-2 to TRBJ1-2; 11 bases map to TRBD1. V dropped 4 bases and J dropped 8; count of bases not matched to a gene: 12. Germline V gene data show CDR1 as SGHTA and CDR2 as FQGNSA. CDR3 length equals 16 residues. Here the CDR3 DNA reads TGTGCCAGCAGCTCACAGGCCGGGACAGGGGGAGGAGGCTACACCTTC. Residues: CASSSQAGTGGGGYTF.

The chain employs TRBV6-5 and TRBJ2-3, with D perhaps TRBD2 (6 bases). This CDR3 is built from 15 residues. Germline CDR1 is MNHEY and CDR2 is SVGAGI. Trimming took off 6 bases at V and 0 bases at J, with 13 bases between the two ends. CDR3 nucleotides: TGTGCCAGCAGCCTCTATGGGGGGAGCACAGATACGCAGTATTTT. Its translation: CASSLYGGSTDTQYF.

The chain recombines TRBV9 with TRBJ2-1; 10 bases match TRBD2. CDR1 and CDR2 (germline): SGDLS, YYNGEE. CDR3 length: 16 amino acids. The V gene end was trimmed by 7 bases and the J gene end by 2 bases; junction bases not matched to a gene: 9. CDR3 nucleotide sequence: TGTGCCAGCGGATCTGAAGCGGGAGGGCCCTACAATGAGCAGTTCTTC. It specifies CASGSEAGGPYNEQFF.

This clone was seen only once. The genes are TRBV7-6 and TRBJ1-1, with TRBD1 matching 7 bases. The CDR3 sequence is 16 residues long. Germline values: CDR1 SGHVS, CDR2 FNYEAQ. V gave up 1 base and J gave up 4 bases; unmatched junction bases: 9. CDR3 sequence reads: CASSLGQTGVSTEAFF. In DNA, the CDR3 is TGTGCCAGCAGCTTAGGACAAACAGGGGTGAGCACTGAAGCTTTCTTT.

The chain has TRBV7-2 and TRBJ2-7, with D perhaps matching TRBD2 (6 bases). Trimming took 6 bases from V and 3 from J, leaving 12 bases between them. The germline CDR1 and CDR2 sequences are SGHTA and FQGNSA. The CDR3 has 13 amino acids. This CDR3 reads CASRPGTFYEQYF. For the CDR3, the DNA is TGTGCCAGCAGGCCAGGGACTTTCTACGAGCAGTACTTC.

The chain uses TRBV7-6 and TRBJ2-7; TRBD2 agrees at 7 bases. CDR1 SGHVS and CDR2 FNYEAQ come from the germline V gene. The V and J ends lost 0 bases and 4 bases, in that order; junction bases with no gene match: 6. The CDR3 is 15 residues long. In DNA, the CDR3 is TGTGCCAGCAGCTTAGCGCGGGGGACGACTTACGAGCAGTACTTC. It codes for CASSLARGTTYEQYF.

In this sample, this clone turned up once. The chain combines TRBV24-1 with TRBJ1-1; D ambiguous. The CDR3 has 13 amino acids. Trimming removed 5 bases at V and 4 bases at J, with 10 bases between. CDR1 is KGHDR and CDR2 is SFDVKD in the germline V gene. The CDR3 region is CATSGSEGTEAFF. DNA for the CDR3: TGTGCCACCAGTGGATCGGAGGGCACTGAAGCTTTCTTT.

CDR3 in DNA: TGTGCTAGTGGTTCCGGGACTAGCGGGAAATTCAATGAGCAGTTCTTC. Its protein product is CASGSGTSGKFNEQFF. The chain is built from TRBV12-5 and TRBJ2-1, with 13 bases fitting TRBD2. The germline V gene has CDR1 LGHNT and CDR2 FRNRAP. The V gene end was trimmed by 4 bases and the J gene end by 6 bases; junction bases not matched to a gene: 6. CDR3 length equals 16 residues.

The chain recombines TRBV11-2 with TRBJ2-7, with 9 bases identical to TRBD1. The CDR3 contains 14 residues. Losses at the gene ends were 8 bases for V and 3 bases for J; bases not matched to a gene: 8. Per germline, CDR1 SGHAT and CDR2 FQNNGV. The CDR3: CASGKTGGIYEQYF. CDR3 nucleotide sequence: TGTGCCAGCGGAAAGACAGGGGGTATCTACGAGCAGTACTTC.

V usage is TRBV5-4 and J usage is TRBJ2-1; 11 bases align to TRBD2. From germline, CDR1 is SGHNT and CDR2 YYREEE (reference sequence). V lost 1 base to trimming and J lost 10 bases; unmatched junction nucleotides: 13. The CDR3 consists of 17 residues. The DNA of the CDR3 is TGTGCCAGCAGCTTGACCCTACTAGCGGGAGATGCCCCGGAGCAGTTCTTC. Residues: CASSLTLLAGDAPEQFF.

This clone was counted a few times. The V gene is TRBV2, the J gene TRBJ1-5; 10 bases line up with TRBD1. V lost 6 bases, J lost 1 base, and 3 bases stayed unmatched. Per the germline V gene, CDR1 is SNHLY and CDR2 is FYNNEI. The CDR3 consists of 15 residues. CDR3: CASRDRGVSNQPQHF. For the CDR3, the DNA is TGTGCCAGCAGGGACAGGGGGGTGAGCAATCAGCCCCAGCATTTT.

This clone showed up just once. The chain is built from TRBV6-4 and TRBJ2-2; a possible D gene is TRBD2 (7 bases). CDR3 size: 16 residues. Germline V gene data show CDR1 as MRHNA and CDR2 as SNTAGT. The V end was cut by 6 bases, the J end by 3 bases, with 17 bases between. The CDR3 bases are TGTGCCAGCAGCCCCCGGTCGGGGGGCGACACCGGGGAGCTGTTTTTT. This codes for CASSPRSGGDTGELFF.

The chain combines TRBV29-1 with TRBJ1-1, with D uncertain. The CDR3 sequence is 11 residues long. Germline V gene data show CDR1 as SQVTM and CDR2 as ANQGSEA. V was cut by 4 bases and J by 5 bases, with 8 bases left in between. CDR3 in amino acids: CSVVPGTEAFF. The CDR3 DNA reads as TGCAGCGTTGTGCCGGGGACTGAAGCTTTCTTT.

The V gene is TRBV27, the J gene TRBJ2-2; 13 nucleotides line up with TRBD2. This CDR3 spans 15 amino acids. Trimming at V came to 6 bases and at J to 6 bases, leaving 4 bases not matched to a gene. The germline V gene encodes CDR1 MNHEY and CDR2 SMNVEV (reference sequence). CDR3 DNA sequence: TGTGCCAGCAGCCCACTAGCGGGAGGGCCCGGGGAGCTGTTTTTT. This encodes CASSPLAGGPGELFF.

The rearrangement uses TRBV6-1 and TRBJ1-4; D remains ambiguous. This CDR3 has 12 amino acids. Trimming removed 1 base at V and 14 bases at J, with 11 bases between. CDR1 is MNHNS, CDR2 SASEGT, per germline. CDR3 amino acids: CASSEGYRWLFF. The CDR3 bases are TGTGCCAGCAGTGAAGGATACCGGTGGCTGTTTTTT.

This chain links TRBV5-1 with TRBJ2-3; 15 bases are a match to TRBD2. The CDR3 has 17 residues. V trimming: 4 bases; J trimming: 3 bases; junction bases outside the gene matches: 6. Germline V gene lookup returns CDR1 SGHRS and CDR2 YFSETQ. As DNA, the CDR3 is TGCGCCAGCAGCCTCGGACTAGCGGGAGGGGAGACAGATACGCAGTATTTT. This sequence encodes CASSLGLAGGETDTQYF.

This chain connects TRBV7-3 to TRBJ2-1, with 14 nucleotides matching TRBD2. CDR3 length: 16 amino acids. CDR1 is SGHTA, CDR2 FQGTGA, per germline. Trimming at V came to 5 bases and at J to 8 bases, leaving 8 bases not matched to a gene. The chain's CDR3 is CASSATPGLAGDEQFF. CDR3 nucleotide sequence: TGTGCCAGCAGCGCAACACCGGGACTAGCGGGAGATGAGCAGTTCTTC. Supplemented by reference TRBV7-3 and TRBJ2-1, the full variable domain reads GAGVSQTPSNKVTEKGKYVELRCDPISGHTALYWYRQSLGQGPEFLIYFQGTGAADDSGLPNDRFFAVRPEGSVSTLKIQRTERGDSAVYLCASSATPGLAGDEQFFGPGTRLTVL.

V usage is TRBV18 and J usage is TRBJ1-6, with D tentatively TRBD1 (5 bases). V lost 8 bases, J lost 6 bases, and 17 bases lay in between. The CDR3 has 15 amino acids. From germline, CDR1 is KGHSH and CDR2 LQKENI. CDR3 amino acids: CASTPGDGGNSPLHF. The CDR3 DNA reads TGTGCCAGCACCCCGGGGGACGGGGGTAATTCACCCCTCCACTTT.

The chain is built from TRBV3-1 (or the pseudogene TRBV3-2) and TRBJ2-3, with TRBD2 identical over 9 bases. From germline, CDR1 is LGHDT and CDR2 YNNKEL (reference sequence). Trimming took 2 bases from V and 0 from J; bases not matched to a gene: 6. This CDR3 has 17 amino acids. The CDR3 sequence is CASSQSPSGTSTDTQYF. For the CDR3, the DNA is TGTGCCAGCAGCCAAAGCCCTAGCGGGACTAGCACAGATACGCAGTATTTT.

V usage is TRBV30 and J usage is TRBJ2-7, with D perhaps matching TRBD1 (6 bases). The germline V gene has CDR1 GTSNPN and CDR2 SVGIG (reference sequence). V was clipped by 2 bases and J by 3 bases, with 11 bases between them. This CDR3 comprises 13 residues. The CDR3, as DNA: TGTGCCTGGAGTCCAGGGGTGGTCTACGAGCAGTACTTC. Its protein product is CAWSPGVVYEQYF.

The chain employs TRBV29-1 and TRBJ1-1; 7 bases line up with TRBD1. CDR1 SQVTM and CDR2 ANQGSEA come from the germline V gene. The CDR3 contains 13 residues. J lost 10 bases, V lost 5 bases, and 13 bases had no gene match. CDR3 protein: CSVPSQGVQAAFF. The DNA for the CDR3 is TGCAGCGTTCCCTCCCAGGGGGTTCAAGCAGCTTTCTTT. Full variable domain (remainder filled in from reference TRBV29-1 and TRBJ1-1): SAVISQKPSRDICQRGTSLTIQCQVDSQVTMMFWYRQQPGQSLTLIATANQGSEATYESGFVIDKFPISRPNLTFSTLTVSNMSPEDSSIYLCSVPSQGVQAAFFGQGTRLTVV.

The chain has TRBV6-1 and TRBJ2-7; D may be TRBD2 (6 bases). With 2 bases removed from V and 6 bases from J, the gap between germline ends came to 11 bases. Germline V gene data show CDR1 as MNHNS and CDR2 as SASEGT. The length of the CDR3 is 13 residues. The CDR3 sequence is CASSEPWRGEQYF. The CDR3 bases are TGTGCCAGCAGTGAACCGTGGCGGGGCGAGCAGTACTTC.

This clone was detected only a few times. The chain uses TRBV4-1 and TRBJ2-1; unclear D gene. The germline V gene encodes CDR1 MGHRA and CDR2 YSYEKL. The CDR3 has 16 amino acids. With 2 bases removed from V and 2 bases from J, the gap between germline ends came to 13 bases. In DNA form, the CDR3 reads TGCGCCAGCAGCCAACTCGACTTAGTCGCCTACAATGAGCAGTTCTTC. Encoded protein: CASSQLDLVAYNEQFF.

The J gene is TRBJ1-5, the V gene TRBV6-1; the match to TRBD1 covers 7 bases. Germline loops: CDR1 MNHNS, CDR2 SASEGT. J was trimmed by 0 bases and V by 4 bases; bases with no gene match: 6. This CDR3 region has 16 residues. In nucleotides, the CDR3 is TGTGCCAGCAGTGGGTCGGGACAGACTAGCAATCAGCCCCAGCATTTT. This translates into CASSGSGQTSNQPQHF.

J is TRBJ2-3 and V is TRBV30; D call uncertain. CDR1 and CDR2 (germline): GTSNPN, SVGIG (reference sequence). Trimming removed 3 bases from V and 0 bases from J, with 7 bases in between. The CDR3 has 13 amino acids. The CDR3, as DNA: TGTGCCTGGAGCAGACTTAGCACAGATACGCAGTATTTT. Translated: CAWSRLSTDTQYF.

The chain joins TRBV28 to TRBJ2-7; TRBD2 might be the D (7 bases). Germline lookup yields CDR1 MDHEN and CDR2 SYDVKM. Trimming took 3 bases from V and 4 from J, leaving 13 bases between them. The CDR3 is 14 amino acids. The CDR3 DNA follows: TGTGCCAGCAGTTTCGGGGGGCTGGGATACGAGCAGTACTTC. Residues: CASSFGGLGYEQYF.

The chain is built from TRBV7-9 and TRBJ2-4, with TRBD1 matching over 7 bases. CDR1 and CDR2 from the germline V gene are SEHNR and FQNEAQ (reference sequence). After removal of 1 base from V and 4 bases from J, the junction contained 4 bases not matched to a gene. The CDR3 extends over 15 amino acids. CDR3 sequence: CASSLEGTVKNIQYF. CDR3 coding DNA: TGTGCCAGCAGCTTAGAGGGGACAGTAAAAAACATTCAGTACTTC.

This chain connects TRBV6-5 to TRBJ1-5; no clear D. The CDR3 totals 15 residues. Trimming shortened V by 0 bases and J by 4 bases, and 10 bases separated the two germline ends. From germline, CDR1 is MNHEY and CDR2 SVGAGI. In nucleotides, the CDR3 is TGTGCCAGCAGTTACTCAGGCCAGCGGAATCAGCCCCAGCATTTT. It specifies CASSYSGQRNQPQHF.

The CDR3 DNA is TGTGCCAGCTCACCGTCCGTTCCGAGGACTAGCGGGAGTCCGACCGGGGAGCTGTTTTTT. Amino acid sequence: CASSPSVPRTSGSPTGELFF. The chain couples TRBV18 to TRBJ2-2; TRBD2 aligns across 13 bases. CDR1 and CDR2 from the germline V gene are KGHSH and LQKENI. Trimming at V came to 3 bases and at J to 5 bases, leaving 15 bases not matched to a gene. This CDR3 is 20 amino acids long.